The clone carrying this T cell receptor beta chain occurred once. The antigen is undetermined. The data are from a study of CD8+ T cells in alopecia areata. Study-wide points: It was less clear whether patients shared TCRs than it was in mice, possibly because of HLA.

As the sequencing template, cDNA was produced by extracting RNA and reverse transcribing it. TCRdb keeps only in-frame clones here, not all; method: immunoSEQ multiplex PCR. The sample yields roughly 190,000 clones, approximately 60% seen once. As for treatment: oral pan-JAK inhibitor, 5-10 mg twice daily. Trimming removed 5 bases from V and 0 bases from J; junction bases left unmatched: 6. In germline, CDR1 is SGHRS, CDR2 YFSETQ. The CDR3 consists of 16 residues. Material: CD4+ T cells sorted from blood, obtained at week 4, from a patient treated with tofacitinib. The chain couples TRBV5-1 to TRBJ2-1, with TRBD1 matching over 9 bases. The source is a human donor with alopecia areata. The CDR3 region is CASSSDRGSSYNEQFF. In DNA form, the CDR3 reads TGCGCCAGCAGTTCTGACAGGGGGTCCTCCTACAATGAGCAGTTCTTC.